The TCR beta chain under discussion was sequenced for a study of blood T cells in healthy people across ages. This clonotype was counted many times. PCR was performed a second time for roughly 6 to 12 cycles using a sample-barcoded 5' primer and a J-beta primer mix. In TCRdb, the 5' RACE reads were re-called with MiXCR into one record per CDR3 protein. Found here are about 1,500,000 distinct CDR3 sequences, about 30% of them singletons; the top ten hold 6.5% to 8.5%. V was pared by 6 bases and J by 5 bases, with 15 bases between. The germline V gene encodes CDR1 SGHRS and CDR2 YFSETQ. The CDR3 contains 13 residues.

The sample was blood. The clonotype was recovered from a woman under 40 in good health. The V call is TRBV5-1, the J call TRBJ2-7, with D possibly being TRBD1 or TRBD2 (6 bases each). The CDR3 bases are TGCGCCAGCATTGGGCAGGGGAGGAACGAGCAGTACTTC. It translates to CASIGQGRNEQYF.